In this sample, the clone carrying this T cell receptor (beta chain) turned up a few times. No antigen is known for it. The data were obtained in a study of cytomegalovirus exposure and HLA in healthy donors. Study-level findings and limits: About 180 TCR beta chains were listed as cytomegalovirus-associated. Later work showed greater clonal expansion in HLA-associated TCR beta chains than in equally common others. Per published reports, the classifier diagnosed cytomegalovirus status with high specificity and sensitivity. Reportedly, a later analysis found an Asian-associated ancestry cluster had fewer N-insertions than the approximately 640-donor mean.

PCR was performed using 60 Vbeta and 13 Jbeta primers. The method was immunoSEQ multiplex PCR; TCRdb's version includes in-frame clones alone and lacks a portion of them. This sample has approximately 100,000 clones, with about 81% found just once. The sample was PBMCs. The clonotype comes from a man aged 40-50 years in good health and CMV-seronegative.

The CDR3 here is CASSIAAVNTEAFF. CDR3 nucleotides: TGTGCCAGTAGTATAGCGGCGGTTAACACTGAAGCTTTCTTT. The V gene is TRBV19, the J gene TRBJ1-1; D unclear. Per the germline V gene, CDR1 is LNHDA and CDR2 is SQIVND (reference sequence). The CDR3 is 14 residues long. The V and J ends lost 1 base and 2 bases respectively, with 8 bases between them.